The 27 T cell receptor beta chains reported below all come from one sample, sequenced in a study of CD8 T cells in Susac syndrome. Random hexamers primed reverse transcription of about 0.45 to 1 ug RNA. TCRdb analysed the immunoSEQ multiplex PCR reads with MiXCR anew, one entry per CDR3 protein. The sample has 170,000 or so distinct CDR3 sequences; about 96% are singletons. The specimen sequenced was CD4+ T cells from PBMCs. The receptors shown here come from a human donor with Susac syndrome.

The CDR3 region is CASSGEPSYEQYF. DNA for the CDR3: TGTGCCAGCTCAGGGGAACCATCTTACGAGCAGTACTTC. The rearrangement uses TRBV18 and TRBJ2-7; D remains unclear. Germline V gene lookup returns CDR1 KGHSH and CDR2 LQKENI. V was clipped by 5 bases and J by 4 bases, with 12 bases between them. The CDR3 totals 13 residues.

The J gene is TRBJ1-4, the V gene TRBV4-3, with a possible D match to TRBD1 (5 bases). This CDR3 has 14 residues. V lost 0 bases, J lost 8 bases, and 10 bases lay in between. Per the germline V gene, CDR1 is LGHNA and CDR2 is YSLEER. The CDR3 bases are TGCGCCAGCAGCCAAGACGACAGAGAAGAAAAACTGTTTTTT. Encoded protein: CASSQDDREEKLFF.

The gene calls are TRBV6-5 and TRBJ1-2, with 10 bases fitting TRBD1. The germline V gene encodes CDR1 MNHEY and CDR2 SVGAGI. V shed 6 bases and J 4 bases; nucleotides not matched to a gene: 8. There are 15 residues in the CDR3. This CDR3 reads CASRTGGLIGYGYTF. For the CDR3, the DNA is TGTGCCAGCAGGACAGGGGGCTTGATCGGCTATGGCTACACCTTC.

The V and J genes are TRBV30 and TRBJ2-1; 10 nucleotides agree with TRBD2. Looked up from germline, CDR1 is GTSNPN and CDR2 is SVGIG (reference sequence). The CDR3 extends over 16 amino acids. The V gene end was trimmed by 5 bases and the J gene end by 6 bases; junction bases not matched to a gene: 13. CDR3 sequence reads: CAWGRLLAGLGNEQFF. Here the CDR3 DNA reads TGTGCCTGGGGGAGATTACTAGCGGGACTCGGCAATGAGCAGTTCTTC.

V usage is TRBV7-9 and J usage is TRBJ2-3, with D tentatively TRBD2 (6 bases). V lost 5 bases and J 2 bases, leaving 17 bases between the germline ends. The CDR3 consists of 16 residues. Per the germline V gene, CDR1 is SEHNR and CDR2 is FQNEAQ (reference sequence). For the CDR3, the DNA is TGTGCCAGCAGCCCTATTGGGCTAGCGCCCACAGATACGCAGTATTTT. This sequence encodes CASSPIGLAPTDTQYF.

This chain uses TRBV29-1 with TRBJ2-7; D is unclear. Trimming stripped 5 bases from V and 3 bases from J, with 17 bases between. The CDR3 length is 14 residues. Germline V lookup: CDR1 SQVTM, CDR2 ANQGSEA. The CDR3 loop reads CSVTGPKGNYEQYF. The CDR3 region has the DNA TGCAGCGTTACCGGGCCTAAGGGAAACTACGAGCAGTACTTC.

This sequence joins TRBV29-1 and TRBJ1-2; D is unclear. CDR1 and CDR2 from the germline V gene are SQVTM and ANQGSEA. V shed 8 bases and J shed 6 bases, with 13 bases lying between them. There are 11 residues in the CDR3. CDR3 in amino acids: CSTVGEDGYTF. The CDR3 DNA is TGCAGCACAGTCGGGGAAGATGGCTACACCTTC.

The rearrangement links TRBV29-1 to TRBJ2-1; a possible D gene is TRBD2 (6 bases). Germline V gene data show CDR1 as SQVTM and CDR2 as ANQGSEA. The CDR3 has 14 residues. V was pared by 7 bases and J by 0 bases, with 13 bases between. The CDR3 reads CSAELASSYNEQFF. The CDR3 bases are TGCAGCGCCGAACTAGCCAGCTCCTACAATGAGCAGTTCTTC.

This chain joins TRBV9 and TRBJ2-2; TRBD1 agrees at 7 bases. With V trimmed by 0 bases and J by 7 bases, 9 bases remained unmatched. From germline, CDR1 is SGDLS and CDR2 YYNGEE. The CDR3 totals 16 residues. As DNA, the CDR3 is TGTGCCAGCAGCGTAGACCCACTACGACAGGGCGGGGAGCTGTTTTTT. It codes for CASSVDPLRQGGELFF.

The chain recombines TRBV28 with TRBJ2-5; D uncertain. In germline, CDR1 is MDHEN, CDR2 SYDVKM. The length of the CDR3 is 12 residues. V dropped 4 bases and J dropped 8 bases, with 11 bases sitting between them. CDR3 sequence reads: CASSSPSHTQYF. CDR3 DNA sequence: TGTGCCAGCAGTTCACCAAGCCATACCCAGTACTTC.

The chain employs TRBV7-9 and TRBJ2-5; 7 bases agree with TRBD2. The CDR3 runs 15 residues. The germline gives CDR1 SEHNR, CDR2 FQNEAQ (reference sequence). J lost 2 bases, V lost 0 bases, and 3 bases had no gene match. The CDR3 bases are TGTGCCAGCAGCTTAGCACTAGCGAGACAAGAGACCCAGTACTTC. It is translated as CASSLALARQETQYF.

This clonotype came up once. V usage is TRBV4-1 and J usage is TRBJ2-3; D ambiguous. The V end lost 1 base, the J end lost 4 bases, and 12 bases lay between the germline ends. The CDR3 has 15 residues. The germline V gene has CDR1 MGHRA and CDR2 YSYEKL. The CDR3 reads CASSQGQARADTQYF. The CDR3 DNA follows: TGCGCCAGCAGCCAAGGGCAGGCCCGCGCAGATACGCAGTATTTT.

The J gene is TRBJ1-6, the V gene TRBV6-1; D possibly corresponds to TRBD1 (5 bases). CDR1 is MNHNS, CDR2 SASEGT, per germline. Between the trimmed V and J ends, which lost 10 bases and 6 bases, there was a span of 16 bases. The CDR3 runs to 14 residues. CDR3 DNA: TGTGCCACCGGAGTCGGGGGTCGTAATTCACCCCTCCACTTT. Translating it yields CATGVGGRNSPLHF.

This chain uses TRBV3-1 with TRBJ2-5; maybe TRBD1 (5 bases). The CDR3 is made up of 14 amino acids. Trimming removed 2 bases from V and 4 bases from J, with 11 bases in between. The germline gives CDR1 LGHDT, CDR2 YNNKEL (reference sequence). CDR3 residues: CASSQSVGAETQYF. CDR3 sequence (DNA): TGTGCCAGCAGCCAATCGGTTGGGGCAGAGACCCAGTACTTC.

The CDR3 protein is CASSPGQGEGEQFF. The CDR3 DNA follows: TGCGCCAGCAGCCCGGGACAGGGTGAGGGTGAGCAGTTCTTC. The chain employs TRBV5-1 and TRBJ2-1; 9 positions match TRBD1. The CDR3 contains 14 residues. The J segment lost 9 bases and the V segment lost 4 bases, leaving 8 bases of the junction unmatched. Germline CDR1 is SGHRS and CDR2 is YFSETQ. Variable domain in full (rest from reference TRBV5-1 and TRBJ2-1): KAGVTQTPRYLIKTRGQQVTLSCSPISGHRSVSWYQQTPGQGLQFLFEYFSETQRNKGNFPGRFSGRQFSNSRSEMNVSTLELGDSALYLCASSPGQGEGEQFFGPGTRLTVL.

The chain links TRBV2 to TRBJ1-4, with 7 nucleotides matching TRBD1. CDR3 length: 14 amino acids. CDR1 is SNHLY and CDR2 is FYNNEI in the germline V gene. J was trimmed by 5 bases and V by 5 bases; bases with no gene match: 5. CDR3 DNA: TGTGCCAGCAGTCGCGACAGGGAAAATGAAAAACTGTTTTTT. Encoded protein: CASSRDRENEKLFF.

The chain carries TRBV19 and TRBJ1-5; TRBD1 agrees at 8 bases. Unmatched junction bases numbered 6, after V lost 7 bases and J lost 7 bases. Germline assignment: CDR1 LNHDA and CDR2 SQIVND (reference sequence). This CDR3 comprises 13 residues. The chain's CDR3 is CASTDRAGQPQHF. For the CDR3, the DNA is TGTGCCAGTACGGACAGGGCAGGACAGCCCCAGCATTTT.

The sample holds one count of this clonotype. The chain links TRBV7-8 to TRBJ2-1; 9 bases are shared with TRBD2. This CDR3 has 15 amino acids. J was trimmed by 5 bases and V by 3 bases; bases with no gene match: 5. In germline, CDR1 is SGHVS, CDR2 FQNEAQ. CDR3: CASSFKLAGNNEQFF. The CDR3 DNA reads TGTGCCAGCAGCTTTAAACTAGCGGGTAACAATGAGCAGTTCTTC.

J is TRBJ2-2 and V is TRBV20-1; D might be TRBD1 or TRBD2, each matching 5 bases. Trimming stripped 2 bases from V and 0 bases from J, with 10 bases between. The germline V gene has CDR1 DFQATT and CDR2 SNEGSKA (reference sequence). The CDR3 is made up of 15 amino acids. Written as DNA, the CDR3 is TGCAGTGCTAGATCGGGACCGCCGAACACCGGGGAGCTGTTTTTT. Amino acid sequence: CSARSGPPNTGELFF.

This clonotype was found a few times. The J gene is TRBJ2-1, the V gene TRBV5-6; unclear D gene. CDR3 length equals 12 residues. Germline CDR1 SGHDT, CDR2 YYEEEE. V dropped 1 base and J dropped 6 bases, with 5 bases sitting between them. This CDR3 reads CASSLNLNEQFF. The CDR3 DNA reads TGTGCCAGCAGCTTGAATCTCAATGAGCAGTTCTTC.

This clonotype was seen a single time. The V and J genes are TRBV4-1 and TRBJ1-2; TRBD1 might be the D (5 bases). Germline lookup yields CDR1 MGHRA and CDR2 YSYEKL. The CDR3 is 16 amino acids. Trimming shortened V by 2 bases and J by 6 bases, and 19 bases separated the two germline ends. The CDR3 sequence is CASSQPGATGFNGYTF. The CDR3 DNA reads TGCGCCAGCAGCCAACCCGGGGCTACAGGTTTTAATGGCTACACCTTC.

The CDR3 sequence: CASSLTTGGGNTIYF. CDR3 DNA: TGTGCCAGCAGCTTAACGACAGGGGGTGGAAACACCATATATTTT. The J gene is TRBJ1-3, the V gene TRBV7-9, with 9 nucleotides matching TRBD1. V was clipped by 2 bases and J by 3 bases; unmatched bases: 2. Germline V gives CDR1 SEHNR, CDR2 FQNEAQ (reference sequence). CDR3 length: 15 amino acids.

The gene calls are TRBV20-1 and TRBJ2-1; 12 bases line up with TRBD2. V shed 0 bases, J shed 4 bases, and the junction held 7 bases outside the gene matches. Germline-derived CDR1 and CDR2 are DFQATT and SNEGSKA (reference sequence). The CDR3 is 17 residues long. CDR3 amino acids: CSARDYLAGGYYNEQFF. The CDR3 region has the DNA TGCAGTGCTAGAGACTACCTAGCGGGAGGGTATTACAATGAGCAGTTCTTC.

V usage is TRBV7-2 and J usage is TRBJ2-3; 8 bases map to TRBD2. The CDR3 is made up of 16 amino acids. Unmatched junction bases numbered 10, after V lost 0 bases and J lost 8 bases. Per germline, CDR1 SGHTA and CDR2 FQGNSA. The CDR3 bases are TGTGCCAGCAGCTTAGCGCCAGCGGGAGAGGGGAGTACGCAGTATTTT. It yields the protein CASSLAPAGEGSTQYF.

This clonotype was detected only once. The gene calls are TRBV5-1 and TRBJ2-3; TRBD2 aligns across 16 bases. V trimming: 7 bases; J trimming: 5 bases; junction bases outside the gene matches: 4. Germline V CDR1 and CDR2: SGHRS, YFSETQ. The CDR3 runs 15 residues. CDR3 protein: CASGTSGGAGDTQYF. CDR3 bases: TGCGCCAGCGGGACTAGCGGGGGGGCCGGAGATACGCAGTATTTT.

The chain joins TRBV3-1 to TRBJ2-1; 10 bases agree with TRBD2. Germline V lookup: CDR1 LGHDT, CDR2 YNNKEL (reference sequence). This CDR3 is 15 amino acids long. V was pared by 3 bases and J by 9 bases, with 8 bases of the junction left unmatched. CDR3 sequence (DNA): TGTGCCAGCAGCCAGGGAGCGGGGGGGCGGGGTGAGCAGTTCTTC. This encodes CASSQGAGGRGEQFF.

As concerns this clonotype: One end of the junction fails to match germline, which may point to a read error. The chain is built from TRBV30 and TRBJ1-4; no reliable D call. Germline CDR1 and CDR2: GTSNPN and SVGIG (reference sequence). This CDR3 comprises 11 residues. The CDR3 nucleotides read TGTGTCTGGACCAGGAGTGAAAAACTGTTTTTT. Protein product: CVWTRSEKLFF.